The 20 T cell receptor beta chains in this list originate from one sample, sequenced in a study of post-analysis software for immune sequencing data. Unique molecular identifiers featured in each of the TCR beta cDNA libraries. MiXCR, run by TCRdb on the PCR reads, gives a single entry per CDR3 protein. Here the sample spans fewer than 850,000 distinct CDR3 sequences, around 27% being singletons. Overall study findings and caveats: When patients were compared with controls, a handful of TRBV segments were more frequent, TRBV5-6, TRBV5-1 and TRBV20-1 among them.

For these receptors, no antigen is known. The material sequenced was blood. The receptors shown here come from a girl aged 5-17 years with multiple sclerosis.

This clonotype was observed a few times. The chain links TRBV10-3 to TRBJ2-7; 7 positions agree with TRBD2. The CDR3 has 18 amino acids. Germline V gives CDR1 ENHRY, CDR2 SYGVKD. With V trimmed by 4 bases and J by 3 bases, 18 bases remained unmatched. DNA for the CDR3: TGTGCCATCAGTGCAAGGGACTACACAAGGGTGGGGATCTACGAGCAGTACTTC. Amino acids: CAISARDYTRVGIYEQYF.

The chain is built from TRBV7-2 and TRBJ2-1; TRBD2 matches 10 bases. This CDR3 comprises 16 residues. With 1 base clipped from V and 9 bases from J, the junction kept 9 bases outside the gene matches. Germline V CDR1 and CDR2: SGHTA, FQGNSA. CDR3 sequence (DNA): TGTGCCAGCAGCTTAGGTGATAGCGGGAGGACTGGTGAGCAGTTCTTC. As protein: CASSLGDSGRTGEQFF.

This clonotype was counted a few times. This chain joins TRBV6-1 and TRBJ2-1, with 7 nucleotides matching TRBD2. V lost 4 bases and J lost 10; bases outside the gene matches: 16. Germline V gives CDR1 MNHNS, CDR2 SASEGT. The CDR3 runs to 16 residues. The CDR3 DNA is TGTGCCAGCAGTGTATTCCAGCGGGGCGGCGGCGGGGAGCAGTTCTTC. Translated: CASSVFQRGGGGEQFF.

The chain has TRBV27 and TRBJ1-4; no clear D. V gave up 5 bases and J gave up 7 bases, with 14 bases separating them. Germline values: CDR1 MNHEY, CDR2 SMNVEV (reference sequence). This CDR3 spans 14 amino acids. The CDR3 loop reads CASSRPGPSEKLFF. CDR3 DNA: TGTGCCAGCAGTCGCCCCGGGCCGAGTGAAAAACTGTTTTTT.

This clonotype was recorded at least ten times. V gene TRBV6-2 or TRBV6-3 combines with J gene TRBJ2-5, with D maybe TRBD2 (5 bases). The ends were cut back, 6 bases at V and 2 bases at J, with 16 bases in the middle. The CDR3 contains 15 residues. Germline assignment: CDR1 MNHEY and CDR2 SVGEGT. The CDR3: CASSPLRTGQETQYF. The CDR3 DNA reads TGTGCCAGCAGCCCCCTCCGGACGGGGCAAGAGACCCAGTACTTC.

This clonotype was counted between two and nine times. The rearrangement joins TRBV7-2 to TRBJ2-1, with TRBD2 as a possible D gene (6 bases). Trimming removed 5 bases at V and 5 bases at J, with 16 bases between. The CDR3 runs 15 residues. From germline, CDR1 is SGHTA and CDR2 FQGNSA. DNA for the CDR3: TGTGCCAGCAGCCAAGGCCGGGCTAGCGACAATGAGCAGTTCTTC. It encodes CASSQGRASDNEQFF.

This chain uses TRBV7-2 with TRBJ2-5; 7 bases line up with TRBD2. The J call is doubtful: the DNA matches TRBJ2-7 better. The germline V gene has CDR1 SGHTA and CDR2 FQGNSA. This CDR3 contains 15 residues. Here the CDR3 DNA reads TGTGCCAGCAGCTTACTTCGGACTGGGGAGGGCGAGCAGTACTTC. Translation gives CASSLLRTGEGEQYF.

The chain combines TRBV12-3 or TRBV12-4 with TRBJ2-4; the match to TRBD2 covers 8 bases. V shed 7 bases, J shed 3 bases, and the junction held 8 bases outside the gene matches. The CDR3 totals 15 residues. CDR3 loop: CASTPGGTGKNIQYF. For the CDR3, the DNA is TGTGCCAGCACCCCGGGAGGGACGGGCAAAAACATTCAGTACTTC.

CDR3 nucleotides: TGTGCCAGCAGTGAGGAGGTCTCTGGAAACACCATATATTTT. Its protein is CASSEEVSGNTIYF. V and J are TRBV2 and TRBJ1-3, with no clear D. Trimming pared 3 bases from V and 0 bases from J, leaving 6 bases between. This CDR3 is built from 14 residues. Per germline, CDR1 SNHLY and CDR2 FYNNEI.

This clonotype showed up many times. J is TRBJ2-2 and V is TRBV5-1; 9 bases are a match to TRBD1. CDR3 length equals 15 residues. The germline V gene encodes CDR1 SGHRS and CDR2 YFSETQ. With V trimmed by 7 bases and J by 4 bases, 8 bases remained unmatched. This chain's CDR3 is CASRTGALATGELFF. The CDR3 DNA reads as TGCGCCAGCCGGACAGGGGCTCTGGCCACCGGGGAGCTGTTTTTT.

This clonotype was recorded a few times. This sequence joins TRBV20-1 and TRBJ2-7, with 14 bases matching TRBD2. CDR1 is DFQATT and CDR2 is SNEGSKA in the germline V gene (reference sequence). This CDR3 spans 15 amino acids. The V gene end was trimmed by 8 bases and the J gene end by 5 bases; junction bases not matched to a gene: 11. CDR3 amino acids: CSTGLAGGRAHEQYF. In DNA form, the CDR3 reads TGCAGTACCGGACTAGCGGGAGGAAGGGCCCACGAGCAGTACTTC.

This clonotype came up a few times. This chain connects TRBV20-1 to TRBJ2-5, with D possibly TRBD2 on 5 matching bases. The CDR3 covers 12 residues. V lost 3 bases, J lost 3 bases, and 8 bases lay in between. Germline V gene sequence: CDR1 DFQATT, CDR2 SNEGSKA (reference sequence). The CDR3 loop is CSASKLEETQYF. The DNA of the CDR3 is TGCAGTGCTAGTAAACTAGAAGAGACCCAGTACTTC.

This chain links TRBV20-1 with TRBJ2-7; 9 nucleotides match TRBD1. Germline V gene lookup returns CDR1 DFQATT and CDR2 SNEGSKA (reference sequence). With V trimmed by 5 bases and J by 12 bases, 14 bases remained unmatched. There are 13 residues in the CDR3. This CDR3 is CSARTPGQGPRYF. The CDR3 DNA follows: TGCAGTGCTCGAACTCCGGGACAGGGTCCGCGGTACTTC.

This clonotype was counted between two and nine times. The chain links TRBV24-1 to TRBJ2-7; D is perhaps TRBD2 (5 bases). The CDR3 totals 13 residues. Trimming pared 5 bases from V and 1 base from J, leaving 8 bases between. Germline-derived CDR1 and CDR2 are KGHDR and SFDVKD. CDR3 protein: CATSGGRSYEQYF. DNA for the CDR3: TGTGCCACCAGTGGTGGGAGATCCTACGAGCAGTACTTC.

As regards this clonotype: Possible read error: a much larger clone is one base away. The V and J genes are TRBV20-1 and TRBJ2-1, with D possibly matching TRBD2 (5 bases). Trimming took off 6 bases at V and 6 bases at J, with 12 bases between the two ends. The CDR3 extends over 12 amino acids. From germline, CDR1 is DFQATT and CDR2 SNEGSKA (reference sequence). The DNA of the CDR3 is TGCAGTGCGCCTTGGCTAGCCAATGAGCAGTTCTTC. Translating it yields CSAPWLANEQFF.

This chain links TRBV4-1 with TRBJ1-1; D is possibly TRBD1 (6 bases). Germline V gives CDR1 MGHRA, CDR2 YSYEKL. The V and J ends lost 3 bases and 8 bases respectively, with 13 bases between them. The CDR3 runs 13 residues. CDR3 protein: CASSQKQGSEAFF. CDR3 sequence (DNA): TGCGCCAGCAGCCAGAAACAGGGCTCCGAAGCTTTCTTT.

This clonotype has a handful of counts. The chain recombines TRBV7-2 with TRBJ2-3; 10 bases are a match to TRBD2. The CDR3 consists of 16 residues. CDR1 and CDR2 (germline): SGHTA, FQGNSA. Losses at the gene ends were 4 bases for V and 5 bases for J; bases not matched to a gene: 9. CDR3 coding DNA: TGTGCCAGCAGCTATGTTCTAGCGGGAGTTTTAGATACGCAGTATTTT. Protein product: CASSYVLAGVLDTQYF.

This rearrangement joins TRBV3-1 to TRBJ1-4; the D is unclear. The V gene lost 4 bases and the J gene lost 7 bases, with 10 bases spanning the gap. The CDR3 contains 13 residues. The germline CDR1 and CDR2 sequences are LGHDT and YNNKEL (reference sequence). In DNA, the CDR3 is TGTGCCAGCAGCCCCGCCTCCGTTGAAAAACTGTTTTTT. Translating it yields CASSPASVEKLFF.

The J gene is TRBJ2-1, the V gene TRBV7-2; 8 bases are shared with TRBD1. CDR3 length: 16 amino acids. Losses at the gene ends were 3 bases for V and 2 bases for J; bases not matched to a gene: 6. CDR1 and CDR2 from the germline V gene are SGHTA and FQGNSA. The CDR3 DNA reads TGTGCCAGCAGCTTCAAGACAGGGGTCCCCTACAATGAGCAGTTCTTC. This codes for CASSFKTGVPYNEQFF. Full variable domain (rest looked up from reference TRBV7-2 and TRBJ2-1): GAGVSQSPSNKVTEKGKDVELRCDPISGHTALYWYRQSLGQGLEFLIYFQGNSAPDKSGLPSDRFSAERTGGSVSTLTIQRTQQEDSAVYLCASSFKTGVPYNEQFFGPGTRLTVL.

The genes are TRBV7-6 and TRBJ1-4; maybe TRBD1 (6 bases). Trimming shortened V by 5 bases and J by 4 bases, and 17 bases separated the two germline ends. This CDR3 is built from 16 residues. CDR1 SGHVS and CDR2 FNYEAQ come from the germline V gene. The CDR3 DNA follows: TGTGCCAGCAGCGAGAACCGAGGGGGGGGTAATGAAAAACTGTTTTTT. It is translated as CASSENRGGGNEKLFF.